These T cell receptor beta chains were read from a single sample in a study of control samples from healthy donors and cancer patients. Clones were read by immunoSEQ multiplex PCR, and TCRdb kept only the in-frame ones, dropping some. This sample has about 130,000 clones, with around 90% found just once. Material: blood. These receptors were taken from a young man in good health. The CDR3 runs from the conserved cysteine through the conserved F or W. Fields, in order: clone size, J gene, V gene, D gene, CDR3 DNA, CDR3 protein. A D gene is named only where the DNA matches it firmly. Clone size is stated in some rows and not others, as once, few, many or a class when expanded.

clone_size: once; j_call: TRBJ2-6; v_call: TRBV28; d_call: .; cdr3_nt: TGTGCCAGCAGTTTATCGGGCTCTGGGGCCAACGTCCTGACTTTC; cdr3_aa: CASSLSGSGANVLTF
clone_size: .; j_call: TRBJ2-1; v_call: TRBV7-3; d_call: TRBD2; cdr3_nt: TGTGCCAGCAGCTTAGGCGGGGGCTCCTACAATGAGCAGTTCTTC; cdr3_aa: CASSLGGGSYNEQFF
clone_size: .; j_call: TRBJ1-4; v_call: TRBV2; d_call: TRBD1; cdr3_nt: TGTGCCAGCAGGGGGACAGAGCATAATGAAAAACTGTTTTTT; cdr3_aa: CASRGTEHNEKLFF
clone_size: .; j_call: TRBJ2-3; v_call: TRBV18; d_call: .; cdr3_nt: TGTGCCAGCTCACCTCGAGGCGTAGGGGATACGCAGTATTTT; cdr3_aa: CASSPRGVGDTQYF
clone_size: once; j_call: TRBJ2-3; v_call: TRBV7-8; d_call: .; cdr3_nt: TGTGCCAGCAGCTTAGGGGGTGAGGATACGCAGTATTTT; cdr3_aa: CASSLGGEDTQYF
clone_size: .; j_call: TRBJ2-5; v_call: TRBV4-3; d_call: TRBD2; cdr3_nt: TGCGCCAGCAGCCCCCTCCTAGCGGCTCAAGAGACCCAGTACTTC; cdr3_aa: CASSPLLAAQETQYF
clone_size: once; j_call: TRBJ2-7; v_call: TRBV5-1; d_call: .; cdr3_nt: TGCGCCAGCAGCTTGGACGGTGCCTACGAGCAGTACTTC; cdr3_aa: CASSLDGAYEQYF
clone_size: .; j_call: TRBJ2-3; v_call: TRBV24-1; d_call: TRBD1; cdr3_nt: TGTGCCACCAGTGAACGAAACAGGGGCCCTAGCACAGATACGCAGTATTTT; cdr3_aa: CATSERNRGPSTDTQYF
clone_size: .; j_call: TRBJ2-1; v_call: TRBV7-9; d_call: TRBD2; cdr3_nt: TGTGCCAGCAGCAAGACTAGCGGGCATGAGCAGTTCTTC; cdr3_aa: CASSKTSGHEQFF
clone_size: .; j_call: TRBJ1-1; v_call: TRBV18; d_call: .; cdr3_nt: TGTGCCAGCTCACCACGGGAGGGATCGGCTTTCTTT; cdr3_aa: CASSPREGSAFF
clone_size: .; j_call: TRBJ2-5; v_call: TRBV12-3/TRBV12-4; d_call: .; cdr3_nt: TGTGCCAGCCGGCGGGGGCCGGGGGAGACCCAGTACTTC; cdr3_aa: CASRRGPGETQYF
clone_size: .; j_call: TRBJ2-4; v_call: TRBV6-6; d_call: TRBD1; cdr3_nt: TGTGCCAGCAGACAGGGGCCCGGGGTACGAATTCAGTACTTC; cdr3_aa: CASRQGPGVRIQYF
clone_size: few; j_call: TRBJ1-5; v_call: TRBV2; d_call: TRBD1; cdr3_nt: TGTGCCAGCAGGGATCACAGGGGGAAAAGCAATCAGCCCCAGCATTTT; cdr3_aa: CASRDHRGKSNQPQHF
clone_size: .; j_call: TRBJ1-6; v_call: TRBV5-4; d_call: .; cdr3_nt: TGTGCCAGCAGTCGCAACTCGGGACAATATAATTCACCCCTCCACTTT; cdr3_aa: CASSRNSGQYNSPLHF
clone_size: .; j_call: TRBJ1-1; v_call: TRBV18; d_call: .; cdr3_nt: TGTGCCAGCTCCCCGATATCTCTCGGACACTCAAACACTGAAGCTTTCTTT; cdr3_aa: CASSPISLGHSNTEAFF
clone_size: .; j_call: TRBJ1-1; v_call: TRBV5-4; d_call: TRBD1; cdr3_nt: TGTGCCAGCAGCCGGGACAGGGAGAACACTGAAGCTTTCTTT; cdr3_aa: CASSRDRENTEAFF
clone_size: .; j_call: TRBJ1-6; v_call: TRBV3-1/TRBV3-2; d_call: .; cdr3_nt: TGTGCCAGCAGCCAAGAGGTGGGTGCATCCTATAATTCACCCCTCCACTTT; cdr3_aa: CASSQEVGASYNSPLHF
clone_size: once; j_call: TRBJ2-1; v_call: TRBV2; d_call: .; cdr3_nt: TGTGCCAGCAGATCTAGCTTCAATGAGCAGTTCTTC; cdr3_aa: CASRSSFNEQFF
clone_size: .; j_call: TRBJ1-2; v_call: TRBV27; d_call: TRBD1; cdr3_nt: TGTGCCAGCAGTGAGGGACACAGGGGATCCTATGGCTACACCTTC; cdr3_aa: CASSEGHRGSYGYTF
clone_size: few; j_call: TRBJ1-3; v_call: TRBV19; d_call: .; cdr3_nt: TGTGCCAGTAGTATGATCGGAGGAAACACCATATATTTT; cdr3_aa: CASSMIGGNTIYF
clone_size: once; j_call: TRBJ2-5; v_call: TRBV7-2; d_call: .; cdr3_nt: TGTGCCAGCAGCTTGGACGAGTGGGGGACAGAGACCCAGTACTTC; cdr3_aa: CASSLDEWGTETQYF
clone_size: .; j_call: TRBJ1-6; v_call: TRBV6-2/TRBV6-3; d_call: .; cdr3_nt: TGTGCCAGCAGTTACTCGAGGGCAGAAAACAATTCACCCCTCCACTTT; cdr3_aa: CASSYSRAENNSPLHF
clone_size: .; j_call: TRBJ2-2; v_call: TRBV4-1; d_call: .; cdr3_nt: TGCGCCAGCAGCCAAGAACGGACAGGGAGGGCCGGGGAGCTGTTTTTT; cdr3_aa: CASSQERTGRAGELFF
clone_size: .; j_call: TRBJ1-4; v_call: TRBV7-9; d_call: TRBD1; cdr3_nt: TGTGCCAGCAGCTTAGCGGGACAGGGAAACGAAAAACTGTTTTTT; cdr3_aa: CASSLAGQGNEKLFF
clone_size: .; j_call: TRBJ2-1; v_call: TRBV11-3; d_call: .; cdr3_nt: TGTGCCAGCAGCTTAGCTGAGAATGAGCAGTTCTTC; cdr3_aa: CASSLAENEQFF
clone_size: .; j_call: TRBJ1-2; v_call: TRBV28; d_call: TRBD1; cdr3_nt: TGTGCCAGCAGTTTAGGGACAGGGGGTTATGGCTACACCTTC; cdr3_aa: CASSLGTGGYGYTF
clone_size: .; j_call: TRBJ2-2; v_call: TRBV6-2/TRBV6-3; d_call: .; cdr3_nt: TGTGCCAGCAGTTTACCCGGGGAGCTGTTTTTT; cdr3_aa: CASSLPGELFF
clone_size: .; j_call: TRBJ1-1; v_call: TRBV5-5; d_call: .; cdr3_nt: TGTGCCAGCAGCCGTGGACAAGAAGCTTTCTTT; cdr3_aa: CASSRGQEAFF
clone_size: .; j_call: TRBJ1-4; v_call: TRBV7-9; d_call: .; cdr3_nt: TGTGCCAGCACCTTACTAACAGGGCACAATGAAAAACTGTTTTTT; cdr3_aa: CASTLLTGHNEKLFF
clone_size: .; j_call: TRBJ2-7; v_call: TRBV5-1; d_call: TRBD1; cdr3_nt: TGCGCCAGCAGCTCAACCGCGCAGGGGGACACCTACGAGCAGTACTTC; cdr3_aa: CASSSTAQGDTYEQYF
clone_size: .; j_call: TRBJ2-3; v_call: TRBV18; d_call: .; cdr3_nt: TGTGCCAGCTCACCACCCGAGCTCGGCGGGAGCACAGATACGCAGTATTTT; cdr3_aa: CASSPPELGGSTDTQYF